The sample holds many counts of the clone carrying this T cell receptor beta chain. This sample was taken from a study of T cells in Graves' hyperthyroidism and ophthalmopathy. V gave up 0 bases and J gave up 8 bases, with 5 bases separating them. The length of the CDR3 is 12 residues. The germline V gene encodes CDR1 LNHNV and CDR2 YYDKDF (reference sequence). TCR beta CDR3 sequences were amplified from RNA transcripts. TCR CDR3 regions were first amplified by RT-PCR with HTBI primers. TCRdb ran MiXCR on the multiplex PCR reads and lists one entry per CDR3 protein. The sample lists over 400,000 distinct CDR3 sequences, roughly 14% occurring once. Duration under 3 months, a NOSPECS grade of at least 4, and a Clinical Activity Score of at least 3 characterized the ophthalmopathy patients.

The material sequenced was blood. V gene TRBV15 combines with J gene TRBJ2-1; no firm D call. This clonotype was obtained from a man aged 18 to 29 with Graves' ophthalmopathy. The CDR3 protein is CATSRDSYEQFF. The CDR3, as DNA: TGTGCCACCAGCAGAGATAGTTATGAGCAGTTCTTC.